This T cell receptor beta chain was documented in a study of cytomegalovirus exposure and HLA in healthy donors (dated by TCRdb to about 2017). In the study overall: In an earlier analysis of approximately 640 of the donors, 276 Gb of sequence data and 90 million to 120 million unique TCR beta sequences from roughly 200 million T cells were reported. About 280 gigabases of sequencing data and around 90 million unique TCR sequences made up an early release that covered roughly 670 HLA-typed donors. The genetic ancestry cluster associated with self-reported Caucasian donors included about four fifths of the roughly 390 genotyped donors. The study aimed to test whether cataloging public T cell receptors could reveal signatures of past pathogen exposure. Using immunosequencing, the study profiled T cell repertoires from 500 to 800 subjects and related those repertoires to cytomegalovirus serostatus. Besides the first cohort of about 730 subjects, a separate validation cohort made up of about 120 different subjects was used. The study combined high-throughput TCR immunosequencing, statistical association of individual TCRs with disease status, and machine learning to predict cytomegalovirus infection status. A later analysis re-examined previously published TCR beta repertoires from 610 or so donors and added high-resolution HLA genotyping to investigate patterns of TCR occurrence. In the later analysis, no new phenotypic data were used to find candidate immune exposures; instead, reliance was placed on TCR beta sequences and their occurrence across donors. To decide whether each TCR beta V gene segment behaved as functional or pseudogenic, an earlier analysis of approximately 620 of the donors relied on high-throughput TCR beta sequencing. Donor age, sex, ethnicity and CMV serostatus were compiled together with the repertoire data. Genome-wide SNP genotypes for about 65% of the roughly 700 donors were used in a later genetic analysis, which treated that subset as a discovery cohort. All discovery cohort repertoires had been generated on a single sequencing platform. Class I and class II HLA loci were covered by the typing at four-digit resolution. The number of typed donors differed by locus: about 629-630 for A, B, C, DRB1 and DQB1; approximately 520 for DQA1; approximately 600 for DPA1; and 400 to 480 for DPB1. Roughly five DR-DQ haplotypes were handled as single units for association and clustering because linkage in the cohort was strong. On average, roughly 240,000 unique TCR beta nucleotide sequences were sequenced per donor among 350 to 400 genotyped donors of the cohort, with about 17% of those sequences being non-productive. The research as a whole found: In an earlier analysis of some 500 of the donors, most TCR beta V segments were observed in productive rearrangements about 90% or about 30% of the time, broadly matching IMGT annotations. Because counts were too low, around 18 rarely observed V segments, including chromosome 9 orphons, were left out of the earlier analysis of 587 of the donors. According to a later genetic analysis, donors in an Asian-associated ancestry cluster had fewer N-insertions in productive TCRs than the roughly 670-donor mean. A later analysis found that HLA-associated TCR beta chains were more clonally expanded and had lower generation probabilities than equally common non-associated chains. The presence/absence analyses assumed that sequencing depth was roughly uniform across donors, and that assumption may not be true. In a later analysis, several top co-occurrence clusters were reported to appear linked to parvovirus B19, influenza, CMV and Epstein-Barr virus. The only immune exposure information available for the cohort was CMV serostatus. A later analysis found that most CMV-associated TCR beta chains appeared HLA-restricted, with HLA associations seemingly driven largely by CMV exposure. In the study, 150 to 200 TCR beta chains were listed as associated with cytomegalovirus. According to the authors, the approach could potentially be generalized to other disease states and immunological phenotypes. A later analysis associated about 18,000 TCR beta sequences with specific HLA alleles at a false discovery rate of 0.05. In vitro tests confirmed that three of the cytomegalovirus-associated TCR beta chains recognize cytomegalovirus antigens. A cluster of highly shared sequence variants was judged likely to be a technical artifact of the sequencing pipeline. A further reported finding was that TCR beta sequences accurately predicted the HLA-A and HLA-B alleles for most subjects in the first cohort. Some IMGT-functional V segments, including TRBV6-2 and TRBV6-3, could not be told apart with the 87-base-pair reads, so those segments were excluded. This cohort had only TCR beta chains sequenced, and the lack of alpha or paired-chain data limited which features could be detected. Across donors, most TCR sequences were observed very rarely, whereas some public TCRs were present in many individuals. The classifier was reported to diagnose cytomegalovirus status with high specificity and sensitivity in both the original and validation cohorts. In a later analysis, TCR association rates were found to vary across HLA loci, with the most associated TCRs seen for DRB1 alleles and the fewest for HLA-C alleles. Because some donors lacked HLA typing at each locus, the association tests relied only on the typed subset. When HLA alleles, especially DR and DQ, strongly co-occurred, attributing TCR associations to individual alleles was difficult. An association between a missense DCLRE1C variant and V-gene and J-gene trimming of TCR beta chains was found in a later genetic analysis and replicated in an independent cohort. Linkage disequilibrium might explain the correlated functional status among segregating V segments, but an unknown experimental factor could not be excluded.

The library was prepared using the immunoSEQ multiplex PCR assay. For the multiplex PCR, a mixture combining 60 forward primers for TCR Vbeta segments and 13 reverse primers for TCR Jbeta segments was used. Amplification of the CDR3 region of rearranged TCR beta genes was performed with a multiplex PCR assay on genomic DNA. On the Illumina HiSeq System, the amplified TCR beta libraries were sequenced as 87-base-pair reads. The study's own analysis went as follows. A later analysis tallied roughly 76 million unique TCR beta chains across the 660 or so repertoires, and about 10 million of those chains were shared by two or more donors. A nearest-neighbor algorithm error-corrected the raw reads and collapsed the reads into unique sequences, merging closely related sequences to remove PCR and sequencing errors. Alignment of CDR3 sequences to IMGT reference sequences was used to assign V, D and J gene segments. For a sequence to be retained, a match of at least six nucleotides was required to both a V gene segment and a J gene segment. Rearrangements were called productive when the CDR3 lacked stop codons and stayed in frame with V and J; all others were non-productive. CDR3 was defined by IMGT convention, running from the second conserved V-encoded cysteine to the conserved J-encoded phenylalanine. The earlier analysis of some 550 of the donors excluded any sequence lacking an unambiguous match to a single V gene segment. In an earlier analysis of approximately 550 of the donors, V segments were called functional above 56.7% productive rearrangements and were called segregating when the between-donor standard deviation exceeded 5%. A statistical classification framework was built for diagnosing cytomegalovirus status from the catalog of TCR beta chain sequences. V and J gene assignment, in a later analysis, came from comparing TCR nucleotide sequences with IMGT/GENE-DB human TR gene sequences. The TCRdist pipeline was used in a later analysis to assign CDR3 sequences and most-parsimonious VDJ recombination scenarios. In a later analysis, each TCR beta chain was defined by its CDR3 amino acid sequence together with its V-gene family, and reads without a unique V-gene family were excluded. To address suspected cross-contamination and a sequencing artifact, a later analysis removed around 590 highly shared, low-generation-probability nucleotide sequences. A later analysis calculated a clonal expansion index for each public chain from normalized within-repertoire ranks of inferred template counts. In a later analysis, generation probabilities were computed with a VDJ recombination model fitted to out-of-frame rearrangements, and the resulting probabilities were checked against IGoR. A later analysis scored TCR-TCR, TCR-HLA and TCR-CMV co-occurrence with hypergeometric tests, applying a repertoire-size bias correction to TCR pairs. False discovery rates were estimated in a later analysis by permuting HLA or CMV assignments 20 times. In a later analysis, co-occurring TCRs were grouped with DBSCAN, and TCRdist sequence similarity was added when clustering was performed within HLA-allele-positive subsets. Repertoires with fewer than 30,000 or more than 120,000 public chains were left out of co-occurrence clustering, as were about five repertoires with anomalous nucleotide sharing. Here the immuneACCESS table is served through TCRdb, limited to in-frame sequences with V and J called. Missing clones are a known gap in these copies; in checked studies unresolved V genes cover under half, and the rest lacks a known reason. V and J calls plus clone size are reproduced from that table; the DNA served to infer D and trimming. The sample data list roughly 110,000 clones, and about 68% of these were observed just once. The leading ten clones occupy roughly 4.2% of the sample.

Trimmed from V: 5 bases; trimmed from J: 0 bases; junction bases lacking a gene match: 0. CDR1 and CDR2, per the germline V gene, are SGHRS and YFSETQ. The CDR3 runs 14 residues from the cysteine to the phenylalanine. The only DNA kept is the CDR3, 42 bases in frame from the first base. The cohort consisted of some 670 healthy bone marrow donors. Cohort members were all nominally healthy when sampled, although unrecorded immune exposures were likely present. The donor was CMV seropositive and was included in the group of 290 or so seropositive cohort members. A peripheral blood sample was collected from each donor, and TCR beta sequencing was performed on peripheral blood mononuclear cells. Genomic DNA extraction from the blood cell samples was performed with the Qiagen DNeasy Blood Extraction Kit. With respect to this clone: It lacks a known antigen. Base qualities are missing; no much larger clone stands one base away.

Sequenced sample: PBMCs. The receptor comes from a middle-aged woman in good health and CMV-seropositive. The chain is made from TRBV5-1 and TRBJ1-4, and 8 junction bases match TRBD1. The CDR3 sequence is CASRGQATNEKLFF. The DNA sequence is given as TGCGCCAGCAGGGGACAGGCAACTAATGAAAAACTGTTTTTT. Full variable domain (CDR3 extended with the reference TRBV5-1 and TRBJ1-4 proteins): KAGVTQTPRYLIKTRGQQVTLSCSPISGHRSVSWYQQTPGQGLQFLFEYFSETQRNKGNFPGRFSGRQFSNSRSEMNVSTLELGDSALYLCASRGQATNEKLFFGSGTQLSVL.